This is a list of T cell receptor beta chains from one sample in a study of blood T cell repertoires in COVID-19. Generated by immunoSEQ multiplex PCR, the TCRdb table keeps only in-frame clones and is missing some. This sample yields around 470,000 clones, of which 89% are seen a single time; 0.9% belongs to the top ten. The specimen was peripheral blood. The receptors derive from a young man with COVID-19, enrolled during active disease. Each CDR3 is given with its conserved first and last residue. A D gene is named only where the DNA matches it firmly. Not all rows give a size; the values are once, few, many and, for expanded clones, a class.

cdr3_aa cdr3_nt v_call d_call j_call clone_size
CASSETETANNSPLHF TGTGCCAGCAGCGAGACGGAGACAGCTAATAATTCACCCCTCCACTTT TRBV9 . TRBJ1-6 .
CASSQGLADVTDTQYF TGTGCCAGCAGCCAAGGACTAGCGGATGTTACAGATACGCAGTATTTT TRBV14 TRBD2 TRBJ2-3 .
CAWSPGLAGVEQYF TGTGCCTGGAGCCCGGGACTAGCGGGAGTTGAGCAGTACTTC TRBV30 TRBD2 TRBJ2-7 .
CASSLAQVVGSAFF TGTGCCAGCAGCTTAGCGCAAGTAGTAGGGAGTGCTTTCTTT TRBV7-8 . TRBJ1-1 .
CASRQTGTSTDTQYF TGTGCCAGCAGACAGACAGGGACTAGCACAGATACGCAGTATTTT TRBV11-2 . TRBJ2-3 .
CASSLAATSGANVLTF TGTGCCAGCAGCTTGGCTGCTACGTCTGGGGCCAACGTCCTGACTTTC TRBV5-4 . TRBJ2-6 .
CASSVVPGQGDSGNTIYF TGTGCCAGCAGCGTTGTACCAGGACAGGGGGATTCTGGAAACACCATATATTTT TRBV9 TRBD1 TRBJ1-3 .
CASRLGQGSYNEQFF TGTGCCAGCAGATTGGGACAGGGCAGCTACAATGAGCAGTTCTTC TRBV7-9 TRBD1 TRBJ2-1 .
CASSYHGTRSYEQYF TGTGCCAGCAGTTACCACGGGACTCGCTCCTACGAGCAGTACTTC TRBV6-2/TRBV6-3 . TRBJ2-7 .
CASSPGQGNTGELFF TGTGCCAGCAGCCCGGGACAGGGAAACACCGGGGAGCTGTTTTTT TRBV6-4 TRBD1 TRBJ2-2 .
CASSLFPGDNSPLHF TGTGCCAGCAGTTTATTTCCAGGGGATAATTCACCCCTCCACTTT TRBV27 . TRBJ1-6 .
CASSLEGGNEQFF TGTGCCAGCAGCTTAGAGGGCGGGAATGAGCAGTTCTTC TRBV11-2 . TRBJ2-1 .
CASSLYHSAPWEKLFF TGTGCCAGCAGTTTATACCACAGTGCCCCATGGGAAAAACTGTTTTTT TRBV27 . TRBJ1-4 .
CASSLGRRRGDEQFF TGTGCCAGCAGCTTAGGCCGGAGAAGGGGCGATGAGCAGTTCTTC TRBV13 . TRBJ2-1 .
CASSLVNNEQFF TGTGCCAGCAGCTTAGTTAACAATGAGCAGTTCTTC TRBV7-2 . TRBJ2-1 .
CASMEGPWGTEAFF TGCGCCAGCATGGAGGGCCCATGGGGGACTGAAGCTTTCTTT TRBV5-1 . TRBJ1-1 .
CASSLFGSGGVNEQFF TGTGCCAGCAGCTTGTTCGGTAGCGGGGGGGTCAATGAGCAGTTCTTC TRBV5-4 TRBD2 TRBJ2-1 .
CASSEQGLVYNEQFF TGTGCCAGCAGTGAGCAGGGACTAGTATACAATGAGCAGTTCTTC TRBV6-1 TRBD2 TRBJ2-1 .
CASSVRGTGGTDTQYF TGTGCCAGTAGTGTGCGCGGGACAGGGGGCACAGATACGCAGTATTTT TRBV19 TRBD1 TRBJ2-3 .
CASRPWTSGATDTQYF TGCGCCAGCAGACCCTGGACTAGCGGGGCCACAGATACGCAGTATTTT TRBV5-1 TRBD2 TRBJ2-3 .
CASSQVGRGSEKLFF TGCGCCAGCAGCCAAGTAGGCAGGGGGTCGGAAAAACTGTTTTTT TRBV4-1 TRBD1 TRBJ1-4 .
CASSLGVLAGGYEQYF TGCGCCAGCAGCTTGGGTGTACTAGCGGGAGGTTACGAGCAGTACTTC TRBV5-1 TRBD2 TRBJ2-7 .
CASSLGGGLAKNIQYF TGTGCCAGCAGCTTGGGGGGGGGCCTAGCCAAAAACATTCAGTACTTC TRBV5-4 . TRBJ2-4 .
CASSYGTSGIAKNIQYF TGTGCCAGCAGTTACGGGACTAGTGGAATAGCCAAAAACATTCAGTACTTC TRBV6-2/TRBV6-3 TRBD2 TRBJ2-4 .
CASSLGTGGRDNEQFF TGTGCCAGCAGCCTAGGAACAGGGGGCAGGGACAATGAGCAGTTCTTC TRBV7-9 TRBD1 TRBJ2-1 .
CATSIMLSRVGTRNSPLHF TGTGCCACCAGCATTATGCTTTCGCGGGTTGGGACTCGGAATTCACCCCTCCACTTT TRBV15 . TRBJ1-6 .
CSVVRYRGRNEQFF TGCAGCGTTGTCCGATACAGGGGGCGGAATGAGCAGTTCTTC TRBV29-1 TRBD1 TRBJ2-1 .
CASSLAYMDNEQFF TGTGCCAGCAGCCTAGCTTATATGGACAATGAGCAGTTCTTC TRBV5-4 . TRBJ2-1 .
CASSVADGRGGEKLFF TGTGCCAGCAGCGTAGCTGACGGCAGGGGTGGGGAAAAACTGTTTTTT TRBV9 . TRBJ1-4 .
CASSFRSGDEKLFF TGCGCCAGCAGCTTCAGGTCAGGGGATGAAAAACTGTTTTTT TRBV5-1 . TRBJ1-4 .
CASSEWDRGNQPQHF TGTGCCAGCAGTGAATGGGACAGGGGTAATCAGCCCCAGCATTTT TRBV6-1 TRBD1 TRBJ1-5 .
CASSTGSRGFTDTQYF TGTGCCAGTAGTACTGGGTCTCGAGGGTTCACAGATACGCAGTATTTT TRBV19 . TRBJ2-3 once
CASSPTSGTATGELFF TGTGCCAGCAGTCCTACATCCGGGACAGCTACCGGGGAGCTGTTTTTT TRBV9 TRBD1 TRBJ2-2 .
CASSATGTDTQYF TGTGCCAGCAGCGCTACGGGCACAGATACGCAGTATTTT TRBV14 . TRBJ2-3 .
CASSIGGTGGSPLHF TGTGCCAGTAGTATCGGGGGGACAGGGGGTTCACCCCTCCACTTT TRBV19 TRBD1 TRBJ1-6 .
CSAEETGAGTEAFF TGCAGCGCCGAAGAAACAGGGGCGGGCACTGAAGCTTTCTTT TRBV29-1 TRBD1 TRBJ1-1 .
CASSFSTGGNTEAFF TGTGCCAGCAGTTTTTCAACAGGGGGTAACACTGAAGCTTTCTTT TRBV11-2 TRBD1 TRBJ1-1 .
CASSDPLTNTEAFF TGTGCCAGCAGTGACCCCCTCACTAACACTGAAGCTTTCTTT TRBV25-1 . TRBJ1-1 .
CASSDRDYTYNEQFF TGTGCCAGCAGCGACCGGGACTACACCTACAATGAGCAGTTCTTC TRBV11-1 TRBD2 TRBJ2-1 .
CASMGVAGVTYEQYF TGTGCCAGCATGGGGGTAGCGGGAGTTACCTACGAGCAGTACTTC TRBV2 TRBD2 TRBJ2-7 few
CASSYSTGSNTGELFF TGTGCCAGCAGTTACTCGACGGGGTCGAACACCGGGGAGCTGTTTTTT TRBV6-5 . TRBJ2-2 .
CASSLAGTGKETQYF TGTGCCAGCAGCTTAGCTGGGACAGGGAAAGAGACCCAGTACTTC TRBV11-3 TRBD1 TRBJ2-5 .
CASSEVGGGPQHF TGTGCCAGCAGTGAAGTGGGGGGGGGACCCCAGCATTTT TRBV6-1 . TRBJ1-5 .
CASSPGLAARGTGELFF TGTGCCAGCAGCCCCGGACTAGCGGCCCGCGGCACCGGGGAGCTGTTTTTT TRBV21-1 . TRBJ2-2 once
CASRDSATDTQYF TGTGCCAGCAGGGATAGCGCCACAGATACGCAGTATTTT TRBV6-6 . TRBJ2-3 .
CASSEWGGNTDTQYF TGTGCCAGCAGTGAGTGGGGGGGGAACACAGATACGCAGTATTTT TRBV6-1 TRBD2 TRBJ2-3 .
CASSEYRAGRNTEAFF TGTGCCAGCAGTGAATATAGGGCAGGGCGAAACACTGAAGCTTTCTTT TRBV25-1 . TRBJ1-1 .
CASSERNGLAGNNEQFF TGTGCCAGCAGTGAACGAAACGGACTAGCGGGTAACAATGAGCAGTTCTTC TRBV6-1 TRBD2 TRBJ2-1 .
CASSQRLGTGHIGYTF TGTGCCAGCAGCCAGCGGCTGGGGACAGGGCATATCGGCTACACCTTC TRBV14 TRBD1 TRBJ1-2 .
CASGGQGAGELFF TGCGCCAGCGGGGGACAGGGAGCCGGGGAGCTGTTTTTT TRBV10-2 TRBD1 TRBJ2-2 .
CASREGASGYNEQFF TGTGCCAGCAGAGAAGGGGCTAGCGGTTACAATGAGCAGTTCTTC TRBV6-1 TRBD2 TRBJ2-1 .
CASSKERQGGTEAFF TGTGCCAGCAGCAAAGAAAGACAGGGGGGCACTGAAGCTTTCTTT TRBV21-1 . TRBJ1-1 .
CASRGRGQETQYF TGTGCCAGTAGGGGGAGGGGGCAAGAGACCCAGTACTTC TRBV19 . TRBJ2-5 .